This T cell receptor beta chain was documented in a study of shared clonotypes between healthy human individuals. Study conclusions and caveats: Unshared clonotypes carried lower generation probabilities than those common to all four donors.

Naive-designated CD8 cells lacked CD45RO, were positively enriched for CCR7, and omitted terminally differentiated effector memory CD45RA+ cells. The study enrolled healthy HIV-negative adults without recent acute infections or vaccinations as donors. This table comes from immunoSEQ multiplex PCR, and its TCRdb copy is limited to in-frame clones, with some not included. The repertoire consists of around 1.9 million clones, with roughly 91% occurring once and the leading ten covering under 2%. With regard to this clone: The antigen remains unidentified.

The CDR3 loop spans 13 amino acids. Trimming took 5 bases from V and 4 from J, leaving 11 bases between them. CDR1 SEHNR and CDR2 FQNEAQ come from the germline V gene (reference sequence). V gene TRBV7-9 combines with J gene TRBJ1-2, with D maybe TRBD1 (6 bases). Input material: naive CD8+ T cells from PBMCs. The receptor was isolated from a man between 18 and 35 years old in good health. Some clones in this sample may be carry-over from other donors' samples. The CDR3 reads CASSPGQLYGYTF. In nucleotides, the CDR3 is TGTGCCAGCAGCCCCGGACAGCTCTATGGCTACACCTTC.